These 32 T cell receptor beta chains share one sample of origin, sequenced in a study of blood T cell repertoires in COVID-19 (dated by TCRdb to the early 2020s). Libraries were constructed by the immunoSEQ multiplex PCR assay. The clones in this table, taken by TCRdb from immuneACCESS, are in-frame only. Not every clone is retained; where verified, under half of the shortfall comes from an unresolved V gene, and the cause of the rest is unknown. The sample table records tens of thousands of clones; around 90% of these occur just once. The ten biggest clones cover roughly 1.3% of the sample. Sample: peripheral blood. These TCRs come from a man aged 55 to 70 with acute or convalescent COVID-19.

The gene calls are TRBV10-3 and TRBJ2-1, with 8 bases matching TRBD2. CDR3 length: 13 amino acids. CDR1 and CDR2 (germline): ENHRY, SYGVKD. The trim removed 6 bases at V and 8 bases at J, leaving 6 bases unmatched. The CDR3 here is CAIRPGGGDEQFF. The CDR3 DNA reads as TGTGCCATCAGGCCCGGGGGGGGAGATGAGCAGTTCTTC.

The rearrangement links TRBV3-1 (or the pseudogene TRBV3-2) to TRBJ1-1; 7 bases match TRBD1. This CDR3 is 14 amino acids long. The germline V gene encodes CDR1 LGHDT and CDR2 YNNKEL (reference sequence). The V gene end was trimmed by 0 bases and the J gene end by 7 bases; junction bases not matched to a gene: 5. CDR3 nucleotides: TGTGCCAGCAGCCAAGAAAAGGGGGCGAGTGAAGCTTTCTTT. This codes for CASSQEKGASEAFF.

V is TRBV15 and J is TRBJ1-4, with 7 bases fitting TRBD1. Germline CDR1 and CDR2: LNHNV and YYDKDF (reference sequence). V was pared by 3 bases and J by 6 bases, with 7 bases of the junction left unmatched. This CDR3 has 15 amino acids. Here the CDR3 DNA reads TGTGCCACCAGCAGTGGGGGACAGAAAGATGAAAAACTGTTTTTT. Amino acid sequence: CATSSGGQKDEKLFF.

The V call is TRBV24-1, the J call TRBJ2-3; weak D call: TRBD1 (6 bases). Germline-derived CDR1 and CDR2 are KGHDR and SFDVKD. The CDR3 has 15 residues. Trimming removed 0 bases at V and 3 bases at J, with 9 bases between. The CDR3 protein is CATSDLTGRTDTQYF. The CDR3 DNA is TGTGCCACCAGTGATTTGACAGGGAGAACAGATACGCAGTATTTT.

V is TRBV27 and J is TRBJ1-6, with D tentatively TRBD1 (6 bases). Looked up from germline, CDR1 is MNHEY and CDR2 is SMNVEV (reference sequence). This CDR3 spans 15 amino acids. Trimming shortened V by 5 bases and J by 0 bases, and 8 bases separated the two germline ends. The CDR3 is CASSATGSYNSPLHF. The CDR3 region has the DNA TGTGCCAGCAGTGCGACAGGCTCCTATAATTCACCCCTCCACTTT.

The rearrangement links TRBV6-5 to TRBJ2-1; the match to TRBD1 covers 7 bases. This CDR3 region has 15 residues. V was pared by 6 bases and J by 4 bases, with 9 bases of the junction left unmatched. Germline V gene data show CDR1 as MNHEY and CDR2 as SVGAGI. The CDR3 spells CASRRDSRLYNEQFF. The CDR3 DNA sequence: TGTGCCAGCAGGAGGGACAGCCGCCTATACAATGAGCAGTTCTTC.

V gene TRBV7-2 combines with J gene TRBJ1-2, with D possibly being TRBD1 (6 bases). CDR1 is SGHTA, CDR2 FQGNSA, per germline. CDR3 length equals 17 residues. V lost 4 bases and J lost 1, with 19 bases in between. The CDR3 coding sequence is TGTGCCAGCAGCTCCTACCCTCGACAGGCCTTTAACTATGGCTACACCTTC. Translating it yields CASSSYPRQAFNYGYTF.

The gene calls are TRBV7-2 and TRBJ2-5; TRBD1 matches 7 bases. The J segment lost 2 bases and the V segment lost 5 bases, leaving 2 bases of the junction unmatched. The germline V gene encodes CDR1 SGHTA and CDR2 FQGNSA. The CDR3 runs to 13 residues. CDR3 in DNA: TGTGCCAGCAGCCCGACAGGGCAAGAGACCCAGTACTTC. Its translation: CASSPTGQETQYF.

The V call is TRBV7-9, the J call TRBJ1-2; D remains ambiguous. Germline V CDR1 and CDR2: SEHNR, FQNEAQ (reference sequence). The CDR3 runs 13 residues. Trimming stripped 5 bases from V and 1 base from J, with 8 bases between. In nucleotides, the CDR3 is TGTGCCAGCAGCGTACAGAGTAACTATGGCTACACCTTC. Translated, it gives CASSVQSNYGYTF.

The chain combines TRBV5-4 with TRBJ2-1, with 10 bases aligning to TRBD2. The CDR3 sequence is 16 residues long. Trimming cost V 3 bases and J 0 bases; bases outside gene matches: 3. Germline-derived CDR1 and CDR2 are SGHNT and YYREEE (reference sequence). The CDR3 DNA follows: TGTGCCAGCAGCTCTAGCGGGGGAGCCTCCTACAATGAGCAGTTCTTC. This sequence encodes CASSSSGGASYNEQFF.

The chain combines TRBV7-9 with TRBJ2-1; TRBD1 agrees at 8 bases. CDR3 length: 16 amino acids. From germline, CDR1 is SEHNR and CDR2 FQNEAQ (reference sequence). V gave up 5 bases and J gave up 4 bases; unmatched junction bases: 10. This CDR3 is CASSPPGTGGYNEQFF. CDR3 sequence (DNA): TGTGCCAGCAGCCCCCCCGGGACAGGCGGGTACAATGAGCAGTTCTTC.

The J gene is TRBJ1-6, the V gene TRBV6-6; D is ambiguous. The ends were cut back, 2 bases at V and 5 bases at J, with 13 bases in the middle. Germline V gene data show CDR1 as MNHNY and CDR2 as SVGAGI (reference sequence). This CDR3 region has 16 residues. CDR3 in amino acids: CASSYRGENDNSPLHF. The CDR3 nucleotides are TGTGCCAGCAGTTACCGGGGAGAAAATGATAATTCACCCCTCCACTTT.

V is TRBV13 and J is TRBJ1-4; D is undetermined. Per germline, CDR1 PRHDT and CDR2 FYEKMQ (reference sequence). The CDR3 sequence is 13 residues long. Trimming left V 6 bases short and J 5 bases short, with 10 bases between. Here the CDR3 DNA reads TGTGCCAGCAGAAGTCCGGGAAATGAAAAACTGTTTTTT. This gives the protein CASRSPGNEKLFF.

J is TRBJ2-3 and V is TRBV19; a weak D match, TRBD2 (5 bases). Looked up from germline, CDR1 is LNHDA and CDR2 is SQIVND (reference sequence). The V end lost 3 bases, the J end lost 6 bases, and 16 bases lay between the germline ends. The CDR3 runs to 15 residues. Written as DNA, the CDR3 is TGTGCCAGTAGTATTAGTGGACTCCCCCCCGATACGCAGTATTTT. Residues: CASSISGLPPDTQYF. The entire variable domain, with the rest obtained from reference TRBV19 and TRBJ2-3, is as follows: DGGITQSPKYLFRKEGQNVTLSCEQNLNHDAMYWYRQDPGQGLRLIYYSQIVNDFQKGDIAEGYSVSREKKESFPLTVTSAQKNPTAFYLCASSISGLPPDTQYFGPGTRLTVL.

The chain links TRBV7-9 to TRBJ1-6, with D uncertain. From germline, CDR1 is SEHNR and CDR2 FQNEAQ (reference sequence). V was cut by 6 bases and J by 6 bases, with 9 bases left in between. CDR3 length: 13 amino acids. CDR3 protein: CASSLPSNSPLHF. The CDR3 nucleotides read TGTGCCAGCAGTCTTCCCTCTAATTCACCCCTCCACTTT.

V and J are TRBV7-9 and TRBJ1-1; D ambiguous. Trimming removed 1 base at V and 4 bases at J, with 10 bases between. This CDR3 comprises 14 residues. Per germline, CDR1 SEHNR and CDR2 FQNEAQ (reference sequence). The CDR3 here is CASSLVSGSTEAFF. CDR3 DNA: TGTGCCAGCAGCTTAGTTTCCGGGAGCACTGAAGCTTTCTTT.

This clone was observed a single time. Here the CDR3 reads CASSILLEVTEAFF. The CDR3 DNA reads as TGTGCCAGCAGCATCCTCTTGGAGGTGACTGAAGCTTTCTTT. The V gene is TRBV2, the J gene TRBJ1-1; D uncertain. Germline CDR1 is SNHLY and CDR2 is FYNNEI. Trimming cost V 6 bases and J 5 bases, with 16 bases left between them. This CDR3 spans 14 amino acids.

V is TRBV24-1 and J is TRBJ1-2, with 9 bases aligning to TRBD1. Germline CDR1 KGHDR, CDR2 SFDVKD. This CDR3 region has 13 residues. Trimming at V came to 6 bases and at J to 5 bases, leaving 3 bases not matched to a gene. The CDR3, as DNA: TGTGCCACCAGTCGGGACAGGGTATATGGCTACACCTTC. It encodes CATSRDRVYGYTF.

V usage is TRBV27 and J usage is TRBJ1-1; no clear D gene. CDR3 length: 13 amino acids. Germline V lookup: CDR1 MNHEY, CDR2 SMNVEV (reference sequence). V lost 0 bases and J 2 bases, leaving 4 bases between the germline ends. The DNA for the CDR3 is TGTGCCAGCAGTTTATCGACAAACACTGAAGCTTTCTTT. Protein sequence: CASSLSTNTEAFF.

The V gene is TRBV29-1, the J gene TRBJ2-1; tentatively, D is TRBD2 (5 bases). CDR3 length equals 15 residues. Germline values: CDR1 SQVTM, CDR2 ANQGSEA. Trimming shortened V by 3 bases and J by 6 bases, and 18 bases separated the two germline ends. CDR3 DNA: TGCAGCGTTGATGCCCCCGGGCTAGCATCCAATGAGCAGTTCTTC. Encoded protein: CSVDAPGLASNEQFF.

The chain employs TRBV5-6 and TRBJ2-5; D possibly corresponds to TRBD2 (7 bases). CDR3 length equals 15 residues. The germline V gene encodes CDR1 SGHDT and CDR2 YYEEEE. Trimming pared 0 bases from V and 4 bases from J, leaving 13 bases between. The DNA for the CDR3 is TGTGCCAGCAGCTTGGGGTCGGGGGGCAGAGAGACCCAGTACTTC. Translated: CASSLGSGGRETQYF.

The gene calls are TRBV6-5 and TRBJ1-6, with D possibly matching TRBD1 (5 bases). There are 15 residues in the CDR3. Germline V gene data show CDR1 as MNHEY and CDR2 as SVGAGI. Trimming removed 0 bases from V and 13 bases from J, with 16 bases in between. The DNA for the CDR3 is TGTGCCAGCAGTTACTCGATTGGGCAGGGCCTCCCCCTCCACTTT. Translated: CASSYSIGQGLPLHF.

The J gene is TRBJ1-5, the V gene TRBV7-2; no clear D. Deletions cut 5 bases from V and 4 bases from J, with 9 bases between. The length of the CDR3 is 13 residues. Germline-derived CDR1 and CDR2 are SGHTA and FQGNSA. The DNA for the CDR3 is TGTGCCAGCAGCATCAACCGGAATCAGCCCCAGCATTTT. Protein sequence: CASSINRNQPQHF.

The chain joins TRBV29-1 to TRBJ1-2, with a weak D call TRBD1 (5 bases). Trimming cost V 0 bases and J 8 bases, with 13 bases left between them. CDR3 length equals 13 residues. The germline V gene has CDR1 SQVTM and CDR2 ANQGSEA. In DNA form, the CDR3 reads TGCAGCGTTGAAGAAACCCAGGGTAAAGGCTACACCTTC. It yields the protein CSVEETQGKGYTF.

V is TRBV5-4 and J is TRBJ2-1, with TRBD1 identical over 9 bases. Trimming removed 2 bases from V and 5 bases from J; junction bases left unmatched: 5. Per the germline V gene, CDR1 is SGHNT and CDR2 is YYREEE (reference sequence). The CDR3 contains 15 residues. The CDR3: CASSLQGAPNNEQFF. Written as DNA, the CDR3 is TGTGCCAGCAGCTTACAGGGGGCGCCGAACAATGAGCAGTTCTTC.

J is TRBJ1-2 and V is TRBV27, with TRBD1 identical over 7 bases. Losses at the gene ends were 6 bases for V and 4 bases for J; bases not matched to a gene: 8. Germline V CDR1 and CDR2: MNHEY, SMNVEV (reference sequence). This CDR3 is built from 14 residues. The CDR3 sequence is CASSGTRGVYGYTF. The CDR3 DNA reads TGTGCCAGCAGCGGAACCAGGGGGGTCTATGGCTACACCTTC.

J is TRBJ2-2 and V is TRBV11-2; D may be TRBD2 (5 bases). The CDR3 has 15 amino acids. Trimming took off 3 bases at V and 4 bases at J, with 12 bases between the two ends. Germline values: CDR1 SGHAT, CDR2 FQNNGV. The CDR3: CASSFGVPGTGELFF. Written as DNA, the CDR3 is TGTGCCAGCAGCTTCGGGGTTCCGGGCACCGGGGAGCTGTTTTTT.

The chain couples TRBV9 to TRBJ2-5, with TRBD1 as a possible D gene (5 bases). Trimming removed 2 bases at V and 3 bases at J, with 11 bases between. CDR1 is SGDLS and CDR2 is YYNGEE in the germline V gene. This CDR3 comprises 14 residues. The CDR3 here is CASSVQGTKETQYF. The CDR3 DNA reads as TGTGCCAGCAGCGTCCAGGGTACCAAAGAGACCCAGTACTTC.

This clone was picked up one time. The V and J genes are TRBV10-2 and TRBJ1-4; 11 nucleotides line up with TRBD1. Germline V CDR1 and CDR2: WSHSY, SAAADI. The CDR3 runs to 16 residues. Losses at the gene ends were 10 bases for V and 4 bases for J; bases not matched to a gene: 11. The CDR3 region is CATSRWTGGNNEKLFF. The CDR3 DNA sequence: TGCGCCACCAGCCGCTGGACAGGGGGCAATAATGAAAAACTGTTTTTT.

The V gene is TRBV4-1, the J gene TRBJ1-2; 7 bases align to TRBD1. The germline V gene has CDR1 MGHRA and CDR2 YSYEKL. CDR3 length: 15 amino acids. With V trimmed by 1 base and J by 7 bases, 9 bases remained unmatched. CDR3 sequence (DNA): TGCGCCAGCAGCCAAGTAGACAGGGTTGGTGGTGGCTACACCTTC. Amino acids: CASSQVDRVGGGYTF.

J is TRBJ2-2 and V is TRBV6-1; tentatively, D is TRBD1 (6 bases). Germline V gene data show CDR1 as MNHNS and CDR2 as SASEGT. The CDR3 is 17 residues long. V was trimmed by 2 bases and J by 0 bases, leaving 13 bases between them. CDR3 sequence reads: CASSELRGTANTGELFF. For the CDR3, the DNA is TGTGCCAGCAGTGAATTAAGGGGGACGGCGAACACCGGGGAGCTGTTTTTT.

The chain joins TRBV7-9 to TRBJ1-4, with D possibly matching TRBD1 (6 bases). Germline CDR1 and CDR2: SEHNR and FQNEAQ (reference sequence). Trimming removed 5 bases at V and 8 bases at J, with 12 bases between. This CDR3 has 13 amino acids. The CDR3 here is CASSPWTVEKLFF. DNA for the CDR3: TGTGCCAGCAGCCCCTGGACAGTCGAAAAACTGTTTTTT.